These 20 T cell receptor beta chains were all obtained from the same sample, sequenced in a study of blood T cell repertoires in COVID-19. TCRdb keeps only in-frame clones here, not all; method: immunoSEQ multiplex PCR. The top ten hold roughly 9% of the sample, which has 12,000 to 15,000 clones, roughly 88% seen once. The sequenced sample consisted of peripheral blood. Every receptor here comes from a human donor in a cohort sampled during active COVID-19.

This clone appeared once. The gene calls are TRBV5-1 and TRBJ1-1; perhaps TRBD1 as D (5 bases). CDR1 and CDR2 (germline): SGHRS, YFSETQ. Trimming took 0 bases from V and 8 from J, leaving 5 bases between them. The CDR3 consists of 11 residues. CDR3 residues: CASSLGTEAFF. CDR3 bases: TGCGCCAGCAGCTTGGGGACAGAAGCTTTCTTT.

The chain carries TRBV7-2 and TRBJ2-1; 8 bases match TRBD2. The CDR3 consists of 16 residues. The V and J ends lost 1 base and 0 bases, in that order; junction bases with no gene match: 2. Germline V gene data show CDR1 as SGHTA and CDR2 as FQGNSA. CDR3 bases: TGTGCCAGCAGCTTAGAAAGCGGGGGCTCCTACAATGAGCAGTTCTTC. It codes for CASSLESGGSYNEQFF.

This sequence joins TRBV19 and TRBJ1-6; D unresolved. The CDR3 length is 12 residues. The germline V and J ends were trimmed by 3 bases and 9 bases, with 6 bases remaining between them. Germline assignment: CDR1 LNHDA and CDR2 SQIVND (reference sequence). CDR3 sequence: CASSISGSPLHF. CDR3 coding DNA: TGTGCCAGTAGTATTAGTGGTTCACCCCTCCACTTT.

The chain carries TRBV5-1 and TRBJ1-2; D unclear. CDR1 is SGHRS and CDR2 is YFSETQ in the germline V gene. The CDR3 totals 8 residues. Trimming removed 10 bases from V and 8 bases from J, with 6 bases in between. CDR3 protein: CAPLGYTF. In nucleotides, the CDR3 is TGCGCCCCTCTGGGCTACACCTTC.

CDR3 nucleotides: TGTGCCAGCAGCTCCAGGCTGCTCGGGGAGGGCTACACCTTC. Its translation: CASSSRLLGEGYTF. The V call is TRBV7-2, the J call TRBJ1-2; D is unresolved. The CDR3 extends over 14 amino acids. Germline V gene sequence: CDR1 SGHTA, CDR2 FQGNSA. With 4 bases removed from V and 8 bases from J, the gap between germline ends came to 17 bases.

The gene calls are TRBV27 and TRBJ2-2; TRBD2 matches 7 bases. The CDR3 totals 14 residues. The V gene end was trimmed by 9 bases and the J gene end by 2 bases; junction bases not matched to a gene: 6. From germline, CDR1 is MNHEY and CDR2 SMNVEV (reference sequence). CDR3 nucleotides: TGTGCCAGTGGGAGGGGAACCAACACCGGGGAGCTGTTTTTT. It codes for CASGRGTNTGELFF.

V gene TRBV7-6 combines with J gene TRBJ2-1; perhaps TRBD2 as D (5 bases). V was shortened by 1 base and J by 5 bases, with 6 bases between the two germline ends. There are 13 residues in the CDR3. Germline CDR1 and CDR2: SGHVS and FNYEAQ. The CDR3 loop reads CASSLVANNEQFF. In DNA form, the CDR3 reads TGTGCCAGCAGCTTAGTAGCGAACAATGAGCAGTTCTTC. Full variable domain (missing parts from reference TRBV7-6 and TRBJ2-1): GAGVSQSPRYKVTKRGQDVALRCDPISGHVSLYWYRQALGQGPEFLTYFNYEAQQDKSGLPNDRFSAERPEGSISTLTIQRTEQRDSAMYRCASSLVANNEQFFGPGTRLTVL.

The V call is TRBV24-1, the J call TRBJ2-3; the D is unclear. Per germline, CDR1 KGHDR and CDR2 SFDVKD. The length of the CDR3 is 14 residues. The V gene lost 4 bases and the J gene lost 4 bases, with 11 bases spanning the gap. This CDR3 is CATSDQRGADTQYF. CDR3 coding DNA: TGTGCCACCAGTGACCAAAGAGGAGCAGATACGCAGTATTTT.

The sample holds one count of this clone. This rearrangement joins TRBV7-3 to TRBJ2-5; 8 bases agree with TRBD2. Germline values: CDR1 SGHTA, CDR2 FQGTGA. V was clipped by 4 bases and J by 1 base; unmatched bases: 8. CDR3 length: 16 amino acids. This CDR3 is CASSSLGGEVQETQYF. CDR3 DNA: TGTGCCAGCAGCTCACTCGGGGGGGAAGTCCAAGAGACCCAGTACTTC.

This chain uses TRBV11-2 with TRBJ1-2, with TRBD1 as a possible D gene (5 bases). Trimming took 4 bases from V and 4 from J, leaving 10 bases between them. This CDR3 contains 13 residues. CDR1 and CDR2 (germline): SGHAT, FQNNGV. The CDR3 region has the DNA TGTGCCAGCAGCTCCACAGGACGCTATGGCTACACCTTC. Translated, it gives CASSSTGRYGYTF.

This clone was seen a few times. The rearrangement uses TRBV30 and TRBJ1-5; D may be TRBD1 (5 bases). This CDR3 has 15 residues. Trimming removed 2 bases at V and 0 bases at J, with 11 bases between. Per the germline V gene, CDR1 is GTSNPN and CDR2 is SVGIG (reference sequence). The CDR3 protein is CAWSRGGNSNQPQHF. For the CDR3, the DNA is TGTGCCTGGAGTCGGGGGGGGAATAGCAATCAGCCCCAGCATTTT.

The rearrangement links TRBV28 to TRBJ1-3; D is unclear. This CDR3 has 15 residues. The V gene's germline CDR1 is MDHEN and CDR2 SYDVKM. V lost 4 bases, J lost 0 bases, and 10 bases lay in between. The CDR3 sequence is CASSWQVHSGNTIYF. CDR3 bases: TGTGCCAGCAGTTGGCAGGTCCACTCTGGAAACACCATATATTTT.

The V gene is TRBV12-5, the J gene TRBJ1-6, with D possibly matching TRBD1 (5 bases). Germline values: CDR1 LGHNT, CDR2 FRNRAP. The V and J ends lost 1 base and 5 bases respectively, with 9 bases between them. The CDR3 has 15 amino acids. The CDR3 spells CASGLGQMHNSPLHF. Here the CDR3 DNA reads TGTGCTAGTGGTTTGGGACAGATGCATAATTCACCCCTCCACTTT.

This chain uses TRBV27 with TRBJ1-1; D is unresolved. The germline V gene encodes CDR1 MNHEY and CDR2 SMNVEV (reference sequence). V lost 3 bases and J 4 bases, leaving 12 bases between the germline ends. The CDR3 covers 14 residues. In DNA, the CDR3 is TGTGCCAGCAGTTTCCGAGGTCCGGGCACTGAAGCTTTCTTT. This codes for CASSFRGPGTEAFF.

J is TRBJ2-7 and V is TRBV7-2; no clear D gene. Per the germline V gene, CDR1 is SGHTA and CDR2 is FQGNSA. The V end lost 1 base, the J end lost 2 bases, and 18 bases lay between the germline ends. The CDR3 contains 17 residues. CDR3 amino acids: CASSLGVFAVTPYEQYF. The CDR3 DNA reads as TGTGCCAGCAGCTTAGGTGTCTTTGCGGTTACTCCCTACGAGCAGTACTTC.

The chain uses TRBV5-1 and TRBJ2-2; TRBD2 matches at 7 bases. The CDR3 sequence is 17 residues long. From germline, CDR1 is SGHRS and CDR2 YFSETQ. Losses at the gene ends were 4 bases for V and 6 bases for J; bases not matched to a gene: 15. For the CDR3, the DNA is TGCGCCAGCAGCCGAGGGACTACTCGAGAGTACGCCGGGGAGCTGTTTTTT. Translation gives CASSRGTTREYAGELFF.

The chain links TRBV9 to TRBJ2-3, with 8 bases identical to TRBD2. CDR1 SGDLS and CDR2 YYNGEE come from the germline V gene. The CDR3 spans 14 residues. V dropped 3 bases and J dropped 6; count of bases not matched to a gene: 6. The chain's CDR3 is CASSAPREEDTQYF. The CDR3 bases are TGTGCCAGCAGCGCCCCGCGGGAGGAGGATACGCAGTATTTT. Looking up the rest from reference TRBV9 and TRBJ2-3 gives the full variable domain: DSGVTQTPKHLITATGQRVTLRCSPRSGDLSVYWYQQSLDQGLQFLIQYYNGEERAKGNILERFSAQQFPDLHSELNLSSLELGDSALYFCASSAPREEDTQYFGPGTRLTVL.

This clone was found once. The V gene is TRBV16, the J gene TRBJ1-5; weak D call: TRBD1 (5 bases). CDR1 KGHSY and CDR2 FQNENV come from the germline V gene. Deletions cut 4 bases from V and 0 bases from J, with 13 bases between. The CDR3 is made up of 16 amino acids. The CDR3 loop reads CASSPGWGNSNQPQHF. CDR3 coding DNA: TGTGCCAGCAGCCCAGGGTGGGGAAATAGCAATCAGCCCCAGCATTTT.

The V and J genes are TRBV28 and TRBJ2-1; 12 nucleotides match TRBD2. Unmatched junction bases numbered 2, after V lost 2 bases and J lost 6 bases. Germline CDR1 is MDHEN and CDR2 is SYDVKM. This CDR3 is 15 amino acids long. Written as DNA, the CDR3 is TGTGCCAGCAGTTTACTACTAGCGGGAGGCAATGAGCAGTTCTTC. It translates to CASSLLLAGGNEQFF.

The chain combines TRBV21-1 with TRBJ2-7; the DNA was not compared with TRBD2, the D call given in the table. TRBV21-1 counts as a pseudogene. The CDR3 consists of 14 residues. The CDR3 loop is CASSSGTPTYEQYF. CDR3 bases: TGTGCCAGCAGCTCCGGGACTCCGACCTACGAGCAGTACTTC.